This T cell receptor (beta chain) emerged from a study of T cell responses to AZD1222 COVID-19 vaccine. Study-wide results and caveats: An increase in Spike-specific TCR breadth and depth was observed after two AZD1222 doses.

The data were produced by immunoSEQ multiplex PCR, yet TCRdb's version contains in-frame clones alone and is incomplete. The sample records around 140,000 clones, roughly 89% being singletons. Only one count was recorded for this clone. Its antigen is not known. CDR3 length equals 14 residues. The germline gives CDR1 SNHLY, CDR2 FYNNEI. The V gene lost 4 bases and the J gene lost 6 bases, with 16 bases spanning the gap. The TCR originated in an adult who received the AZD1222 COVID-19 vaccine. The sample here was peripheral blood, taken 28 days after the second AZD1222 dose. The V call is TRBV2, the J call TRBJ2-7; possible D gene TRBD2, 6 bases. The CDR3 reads CASSVRLEGGEQYF. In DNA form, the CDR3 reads TGTGCCAGCAGTGTAAGACTAGAGGGCGGCGAGCAGTACTTC.